The 13 T cell receptor beta chains below were found in one sample sequenced in a study of T-cell reconstitution after alpha-beta-depleted transplantation in children. Library preparation (for TCRbeta) was performed with unique molecular identifiers. In TCRdb, the PCR reads were re-called with MiXCR into one record per CDR3 protein. The sample records a few hundred thousand distinct CDR3 sequences, 9.5% to 15% being singletons. Specimen: PBMCs from the stem cell graft donor, collected from the stem cell graft. These TCRs come from a human donor who donated a stem cell graft to a child with combined immunodeficiency.

This clonotype was observed a handful of times. The J gene is TRBJ2-1, the V gene TRBV12-3 or TRBV12-4; D remains unclear. CDR3 length: 12 residues. V lost 3 bases and J 7 bases, leaving 7 bases between the germline ends. The CDR3 DNA reads TGTGCCAGCAGTTTCCCCCGAAATGAGCAGTTCTTC. Its translation: CASSFPRNEQFF.

The sample holds a few counts of this clonotype. This chain uses TRBV19 with TRBJ1-1, with 7 positions matching TRBD1. The CDR3 extends over 16 amino acids. The junction had 20 bases not matched to a gene; V was cut back by 8 bases and J by 8 bases. Germline CDR1 LNHDA, CDR2 SQIVND (reference sequence). The CDR3: CASLLSAGTVGEEAFF. For the CDR3, the DNA is TGTGCCAGTCTATTATCCGCCGGGACAGTAGGGGAAGAAGCTTTCTTT. The variable domain in full, completed from reference TRBV19 and TRBJ1-1, reads DGGITQSPKYLFRKEGQNVTLSCEQNLNHDAMYWYRQDPGQGLRLIYYSQIVNDFQKGDIAEGYSVSREKKESFPLTVTSAQKNPTAFYLCASLLSAGTVGEEAFFGQGTRLTVV.

The CDR3 DNA sequence: TGCGCCAGCAGCTGGAGGCAGGGTTGCGGGGAGCTGTTTTTT. This gives the protein CASSWRQGCGELFF. The chain joins TRBV5-1 to TRBJ2-2; TRBD1 or TRBD2 may be the D gene (5 bases each). From germline, CDR1 is SGHRS and CDR2 YFSETQ. The V and J ends lost 3 bases and 7 bases respectively, with 13 bases between them. This CDR3 region has 14 residues.

The chain carries TRBV5-1 and TRBJ2-3; D call uncertain. The CDR3 is 18 residues long. The V gene's germline CDR1 is SGHRS and CDR2 YFSETQ. Trimming took 0 bases from V and 0 from J, leaving 17 bases between them. CDR3 nucleotides: TGCGCCAGCAGCTTGGACCCCGAGACGGTAACTAGCACAGATACGCAGTATTTT. Translated: CASSLDPETVTSTDTQYF.

The sample holds a few counts of this clonotype. The chain links TRBV7-8 to TRBJ1-6; no definite D call. Germline CDR1 reads SGHVS; CDR2 reads FQNEAQ. V dropped 4 bases and J dropped 7 bases, with 8 bases sitting between them. The CDR3 consists of 13 residues. The CDR3 nucleotides read TGTGCCAGCAGCTCGGCAGCCAATTCACCCCTCCACTTT. Translated, it gives CASSSAANSPLHF.

The V and J genes are TRBV29-1 and TRBJ2-6; TRBD1 agrees at 7 bases. CDR3 length: 20 residues. Germline assignment: CDR1 SQVTM and CDR2 ANQGSEA. The CDR3: CRLRPRDRDHLRAGANVLTF. The CDR3 DNA is TGCCGACTCCGCCCGAGAGACAGGGACCACCTTAGGGCTGGGGCCAACGTCCTGACTTTC. The full variable domain, in which reference TRBV29-1 and TRBJ2-6 provide the parts outside the CDR3, is SAVISQKPSRDICQRGTSLTIQCQVDSQVTMMFWYRQQPGQSLTLIATANQGSEATYESGFVIDKFPISRPNLTFSTLTVSNMSPEDSSIYLCRLRPRDRDHLRAGANVLTFGAGSRLTVL.

In its sample, this clonotype was seen many times. The chain has TRBV12-3 or TRBV12-4 and TRBJ2-7; unclear D gene. The CDR3 has 11 residues. Trimming removed 2 bases at V and 6 bases at J, with 5 bases between. This chain's CDR3 is CASSLSLEQYF. The CDR3 bases are TGTGCCAGCAGTTTATCGCTCGAGCAGTACTTC.

Many counts were recorded for this clonotype. This chain uses TRBV6-5 with TRBJ2-7, with D tentatively TRBD1 (5 bases). Trimming removed 0 bases at V and 1 base at J, with 7 bases between. Germline V lookup: CDR1 MNHEY, CDR2 SVGAGI. The CDR3 is 14 amino acids. The CDR3 nucleotides are TGTGCCAGCAGTTACTCGAGGACATCCTACGAGCAGTACTTC. The encoded protein is CASSYSRTSYEQYF.

As concerns this clonotype: Sequence at one end of the junction differs from germline and may be a read error. V and J are TRBV15 and TRBJ2-2; possibly TRBD1 or TRBD2 for D (6 bases each). Germline V gene data show CDR1 as LNHNV and CDR2 as YYDKDF (reference sequence). The CDR3 contains 12 residues. The CDR3: CATSRDPGEVFF. CDR3 DNA: TGTGCCACCAGCAGAGATCCAGGGGAGGTGTTTTTT.

Only a few counts were recorded for this clonotype. This sequence joins TRBV5-6 and TRBJ1-4; D is undetermined. V lost 4 bases to trimming and J lost 8 bases, with 12 bases between them. Germline CDR1 and CDR2: SGHDT and YYEEEE. The CDR3 has 13 amino acids. The CDR3 DNA is TGTGCCAGCAGCCCTGACACCACAGAAAAACTGTTTTTT. Residues: CASSPDTTEKLFF.

This clonotype was seen ten or more times. This CDR3 reads CASRLSSGGTDTQYF. As DNA, the CDR3 is TGTGCCAGCAGGCTCTCTAGCGGCGGCACAGATACGCAGTATTTT. The V gene is TRBV7-9, the J gene TRBJ2-3; 7 bases fit TRBD2. Germline V CDR1 and CDR2: SEHNR, FQNEAQ (reference sequence). J lost 1 base, V lost 6 bases, and 7 bases had no gene match. The CDR3 is 15 residues long.

This clonotype has at least ten counts. Here the CDR3 reads CASRPPSYNEQFF. In DNA form, the CDR3 reads TGTGCCAGCCGCCCCCCCTCCTACAATGAGCAGTTCTTC. The chain is built from TRBV28 and TRBJ2-1; no reliable D call. V was clipped by 8 bases and J by 0 bases, with 8 bases between them. Germline V gives CDR1 MDHEN, CDR2 SYDVKM. The CDR3 loop spans 13 amino acids.

This clonotype was detected a few times. The genes are TRBV5-1 and TRBJ2-1, with a weak D call TRBD2 (5 bases). Trimming shortened V by 1 base and J by 5 bases, and 16 bases separated the two germline ends. Germline CDR1 reads SGHRS; CDR2 reads YFSETQ. CDR3 length equals 16 residues. As DNA, the CDR3 is TGCGCCAGCAGCTTGAGTCTAGCCCGAGAAGACAATGAGCAGTTCTTC. Its protein is CASSLSLAREDNEQFF.